The 4 T cell receptor beta chains in this list originate from one sample, sequenced in a study of OX40 agonist ivuxolimab in advanced cancers. Clones were read by immunoSEQ multiplex PCR, and TCRdb kept only the in-frame ones, dropping some. Of tens of thousands of clones in the sample, 80% were seen once. This material consisted of CD4+ or CD8+ T cells sorted from blood, taken in a trial of the OX40 agonist ivuxolimab. These receptors were taken from an adult with an advanced solid tumor such as melanoma, head and neck, liver or kidney cancer.

The rearrangement links TRBV9 to TRBJ2-1, with 8 nucleotides matching TRBD1. Trimming took 5 bases from V and 2 from J; bases not matched to a gene: 12. Germline assignment: CDR1 SGDLS and CDR2 YYNGEE. The CDR3 totals 17 residues. The CDR3 sequence is CASSFRGQALTYNEQFF. The CDR3 bases are TGTGCCAGCAGTTTCAGGGGGCAGGCCCTGACCTACAATGAGCAGTTCTTC.

The rearrangement joins TRBV2 to TRBJ1-6, with D maybe TRBD1 (6 bases). Trimming stripped 5 bases from V and 6 bases from J, with 14 bases between. The CDR3 totals 15 residues. The germline CDR1 and CDR2 sequences are SNHLY and FYNNEI. The CDR3 loop reads CASSLRGFGNSPLHF. Written as DNA, the CDR3 is TGTGCCAGCAGTCTCAGGGGATTTGGTAATTCACCCCTCCACTTT.

V usage is TRBV19 and J usage is TRBJ1-1, with D unresolved. Germline CDR1 is LNHDA and CDR2 is SQIVND (reference sequence). V was shortened by 7 bases and J by 0 bases, with 12 bases between the two germline ends. The CDR3 runs to 14 residues. This CDR3 reads CASKQDPLNTEAFF. CDR3 DNA sequence: TGTGCCAGTAAGCAGGACCCACTGAACACTGAAGCTTTCTTT.

This sequence joins TRBV6-5 and TRBJ2-1; D gene ambiguous. The CDR3 totals 13 residues. CDR1 is MNHEY and CDR2 is SVGAGI in the germline V gene. The V and J ends lost 6 bases and 5 bases respectively, with 11 bases between them. The CDR3 sequence is CASRELADNEQFF. CDR3 bases: TGTGCCAGCAGGGAACTGGCGGACAATGAGCAGTTCTTC.